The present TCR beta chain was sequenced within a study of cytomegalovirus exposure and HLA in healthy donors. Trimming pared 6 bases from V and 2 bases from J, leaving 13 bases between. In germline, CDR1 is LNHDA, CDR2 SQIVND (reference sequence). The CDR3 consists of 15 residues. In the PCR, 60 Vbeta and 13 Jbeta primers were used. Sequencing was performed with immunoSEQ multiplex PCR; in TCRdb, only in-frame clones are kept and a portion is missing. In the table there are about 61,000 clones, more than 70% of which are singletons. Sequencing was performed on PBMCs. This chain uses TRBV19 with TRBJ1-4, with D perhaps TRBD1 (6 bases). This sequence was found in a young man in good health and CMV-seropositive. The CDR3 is CASRIGQGTNEKLFF. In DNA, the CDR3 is TGTGCCAGTAGAATCGGCCAGGGGACTAATGAAAAACTGTTTTTT.